The clone carrying this TCR beta chain was seen a single time. The sample belongs to a study of T cell changes during pregnancy in multiple sclerosis. V was trimmed by 4 bases and J by 1 base, leaving 14 bases between them. The CDR3 is 15 amino acids. Germline CDR1 and CDR2: MNHEY and SVGAGI. Profiled with immunoSEQ multiplex PCR; TCRdb holds only in-frame clones, not every one. The top ten clones hold roughly 0.71% of a sample with about 52,000 clones, 92% of them seen once. This receptor was identified in a female donor with multiple sclerosis, enrolled in a pregnancy study. This chain links TRBV6-5 with TRBJ2-7; possibly TRBD2 for D (5 bases). The sample in question was CD4+ T cells from peripheral blood mononuclear cells, obtained in the third trimester of pregnancy. The CDR3, as DNA: TGTGCCAGCAGTTCCCTATGGACTGGATCCTACGAGCAGTACTTC. Translation: CASSSLWTGSYEQYF.